A single sample is the source of the 9 T cell receptor beta chains below, sequenced in a study of identifying expanded T cells in peripheral blood. Produced via immunoSEQ multiplex PCR; TCRdb's table is partial and in-frame only. The sample has about 100,000 clones, approximately 88% seen once. The sequenced sample was blood. The receptors were gathered from a person aged 18-69 years in good health.

The rearrangement uses TRBV4-3 and TRBJ2-3; tentatively, D is TRBD2 (6 bases). Trimming took off 3 bases at V and 0 bases at J, with 10 bases between the two ends. The CDR3 loop spans 15 amino acids. CDR1 is LGHNA, CDR2 YSLEER, per germline. As DNA, the CDR3 is TGCGCCAGCAGCCATCCGGGACTTAGCACAGATACGCAGTATTTT. It yields the protein CASSHPGLSTDTQYF.

V is TRBV2 and J is TRBJ1-1; D is perhaps TRBD1 (5 bases). CDR3 size: 16 residues. The ends were cut back, 3 bases at V and 1 base at J, with 15 bases in the middle. Per the germline V gene, CDR1 is SNHLY and CDR2 is FYNNEI. The CDR3 loop is CASSEFRGKGNTEAFF. The CDR3 DNA reads as TGTGCCAGCAGTGAGTTCCGGGGGAAAGGGAACACTGAAGCTTTCTTT.

The chain employs TRBV4-1 and TRBJ2-7; 11 bases align to TRBD1. This CDR3 has 15 amino acids. With V trimmed by 3 bases and J by 4 bases, 5 bases remained unmatched. From germline, CDR1 is MGHRA and CDR2 YSYEKL. CDR3 nucleotides: TGCGCCAGCAGCCACTCTGGGACAGGGGGTTACGAGCAGTACTTC. Translating it yields CASSHSGTGGYEQYF.

V usage is TRBV9 and J usage is TRBJ2-5, with a tentative D call TRBD1 (6 bases). The CDR3 extends over 14 amino acids. Trimming took 2 bases from V and 5 from J, leaving 13 bases between them. Germline V lookup: CDR1 SGDLS, CDR2 YYNGEE. CDR3 residues: CASSVQGSRETQYF. The CDR3 DNA reads as TGTGCCAGCAGCGTGCAGGGGTCGCGGGAGACCCAGTACTTC. The whole variable domain, remainder taken from reference TRBV9 and TRBJ2-5, is DSGVTQTPKHLITATGQRVTLRCSPRSGDLSVYWYQQSLDQGLQFLIQYYNGEERAKGNILERFSAQQFPDLHSELNLSSLELGDSALYFCASSVQGSRETQYFGPGTRLLVL.

This chain links TRBV29-1 with TRBJ1-2; D is unclear. Trimming cost V 2 bases and J 2 bases, with 12 bases left between them. The CDR3 spans 14 residues. The germline V gene has CDR1 SQVTM and CDR2 ANQGSEA. The CDR3 coding sequence is TGCAGCGTTGAACCACCAGGCCGCAACTATGGCTACACCTTC. This sequence encodes CSVEPPGRNYGYTF.

The chain combines TRBV27 with TRBJ2-5; 8 bases align to TRBD1. Germline V gene sequence: CDR1 MNHEY, CDR2 SMNVEV (reference sequence). This CDR3 spans 15 amino acids. V was pared by 3 bases and J by 5 bases, with 8 bases of the junction left unmatched. The CDR3 reads CASSLGTGNSETQYF. In DNA, the CDR3 is TGTGCCAGCAGTTTGGGGACAGGAAATTCGGAGACCCAGTACTTC.

This sequence joins TRBV9 and TRBJ1-1; D is ambiguous. Trimming took off 0 bases at V and 7 bases at J, with 10 bases between the two ends. CDR1 SGDLS and CDR2 YYNGEE come from the germline V gene. CDR3 size: 13 residues. CDR3 DNA sequence: TGTGCCAGCAGCGTAGACCTGGCCGGTGAAGCTTTCTTT. Encoded protein: CASSVDLAGEAFF. Based on the CDR3 plus reference TRBV9 and TRBJ1-1, the full variable domain is DSGVTQTPKHLITATGQRVTLRCSPRSGDLSVYWYQQSLDQGLQFLIQYYNGEERAKGNILERFSAQQFPDLHSELNLSSLELGDSALYFCASSVDLAGEAFFGQGTRLTVV.

The count of this clone is one. CDR3 region: CASSLQTGLSGNTIYF. The CDR3, as DNA: TGTGCCAGCAGCCTCCAAACAGGTCTCTCTGGAAACACCATATATTTT. The V call is TRBV7-9, the J call TRBJ1-3; a possible D gene is TRBD1 (5 bases). This CDR3 is 16 amino acids long. CDR1 is SEHNR, CDR2 FQNEAQ, per germline (reference sequence). Deletions cut 5 bases from V and 0 bases from J, with 14 bases between.

V is TRBV11-3 and J is TRBJ1-1; tentative D call: TRBD1 (5 bases). V gave up 4 bases and J gave up 10 bases, with 13 bases separating them. In germline, CDR1 is SGHNT, CDR2 YENEEA. The CDR3 spans 12 residues. DNA of the CDR3: TGTGCCAGCAGCTCAGTTGGGGGGGGAGCTTTCTTT. The encoded protein is CASSSVGGGAFF.